This T cell receptor beta chain originates from a study of blood T cell repertoires in COVID-19. Study in general: There were acute and convalescent COVID-19 samples, and they came from the United States, Italy and Spain. In each case, the material was cDNA or gDNA derived from T cells, B-cell-depleted T cells, or PBMCs.

This CDR3 has 15 amino acids. Germline loops: CDR1 MGHRA, CDR2 YSYEKL. V lost 0 bases to trimming and J lost 3 bases, with 9 bases between them. Original analysis: The assay estimated nucleated cells by amplifying reference gene primers. The repertoire was sequenced with immunoSEQ multiplex PCR; TCRdb's copy has only in-frame clones and lacks some. The DNA gave D and trimming, while V, J and clone size come from that table. This table has approximately 180,000 clones, approximately 90% appearing once. The origin of this receptor is a woman aged 50 to 60 with acute or convalescent COVID-19. This chain uses TRBV4-1 with TRBJ1-5; D is uncertain. The specimen sequenced was peripheral blood. CDR3 coding DNA: TGCGCCAGCAGCCAAGATGGGCAGCCCAATCAGCCCCAGCATTTT. Translated: CASSQDGQPNQPQHF.